One and the same sample provided the 13 T cell receptor beta chains below, sequenced in a study of human T cells and chemical hapten exposure. TCRdb reprocessed the RACE reads via MiXCR and lists one record per CDR3 protein. The repertoire holds about 89,000 distinct CDR3 sequences, with 11% as singletons. Documented time point: patch test 2, 6 weeks after DPC sensitization. Treatment: therapeutic diphenylcyclopropenone sensitization with weekly scalp DPC. The sample consisted of whole blood, taken in connection with sensitization to the hapten diphenylcyclopropenone (DPC). These receptors originate from a man in his forties with alopecia areata. Some clones in this sample may be carry-over from other donors' samples.

This clonotype came up a few times. This rearrangement joins TRBV7-8 to TRBJ2-3; perhaps TRBD2 as D (6 bases). The germline V and J ends were trimmed by 0 bases and 2 bases, with 12 bases remaining between them. Per the germline V gene, CDR1 is SGHVS and CDR2 is FQNEAQ. The CDR3 has 16 residues. The DNA for the CDR3 is TGTGCCAGCAGCTTAGCTGTTAGCGGTTACACAGATACGCAGTATTTT. Its protein is CASSLAVSGYTDTQYF.

This clonotype was seen a few times. CDR3 DNA sequence: TGTGCCAGCAGTTACTCAGGGGGCACAGATACGCAGTATTTT. Its protein product is CASSYSGGTDTQYF. The chain employs TRBV6-5 and TRBJ2-3, with a weak D call TRBD1 (5 bases). Germline values: CDR1 MNHEY, CDR2 SVGAGI. The CDR3 is 14 residues long. The germline V and J ends were trimmed by 0 bases and 1 base, with 5 bases remaining between them.

This clonotype showed up just a few times. The chain has TRBV28 and TRBJ2-1, with TRBD1 matching 10 bases. Germline CDR1 MDHEN, CDR2 SYDVKM. This CDR3 has 16 residues. The trim removed 5 bases at V and 6 bases at J, leaving 10 bases unmatched. The DNA of the CDR3 is TGTGCCAGCAGTCCACTTAGACAGGGGGCGGGCAATGAGCAGTTCTTC. Its translation: CASSPLRQGAGNEQFF.

This clonotype was observed a handful of times. The V call is TRBV18, the J call TRBJ2-2, with 7 nucleotides matching TRBD1. Trimming at V came to 3 bases and at J to 5 bases, leaving 12 bases not matched to a gene. Looked up from germline, CDR1 is KGHSH and CDR2 is LQKENI. This CDR3 contains 17 residues. CDR3: CASSPLIPGQPTGELFF. DNA for the CDR3: TGTGCCAGCTCACCCCTCATTCCGGGACAGCCGACCGGGGAGCTGTTTTTT.

A few counts support this clonotype. The chain recombines TRBV12-3 or TRBV12-4 with TRBJ1-1; D gene unclear. The CDR3 has 12 amino acids. Trimming left V 3 bases short and J 9 bases short, with 11 bases between. As DNA, the CDR3 is TGTGCCAGCAGTTTTGGGCAAATCAAAGCTTTCTTT. Its translation is CASSFGQIKAFF.

This clonotype was detected a few times. The rearrangement links TRBV7-9 to TRBJ2-7; D remains unclear. The ends were cut back, 6 bases at V and 0 bases at J, with 12 bases in the middle. The CDR3 spans 14 residues. CDR1 is SEHNR, CDR2 FQNEAQ, per germline (reference sequence). This CDR3 reads CASRLRRASYEQYF. Written as DNA, the CDR3 is TGTGCCAGCAGACTTCGTCGGGCCTCCTACGAGCAGTACTTC. The full variable domain, its missing parts supplied by reference TRBV7-9 and TRBJ2-7, is DTGVSQNPRHKITKRGQNVTFRCDPISEHNRLYWYRQTLGQGPEFLTYFQNEAQLEKSRLLSDRFSAERPKGSFSTLEIQRTEQGDSAMYLCASRLRRASYEQYFGPGTRLTVT.

J is TRBJ2-1 and V is TRBV2, with a possible D match to TRBD1 (6 bases). There are 14 residues in the CDR3. Germline V gives CDR1 SNHLY, CDR2 FYNNEI. With 0 bases removed from V and 16 bases from J, the gap between germline ends came to 19 bases. CDR3 coding DNA: TGTGCCAGCAGTGAAGCGCTAGTGGGGGCCCGCGAATTCTTC. Its protein product is CASSEALVGAREFF.

This clonotype has a count of ten or more. The gene calls are TRBV28 and TRBJ1-5; no firm D call. Deletions cut 7 bases from V and 7 bases from J, with 11 bases between. CDR1 MDHEN and CDR2 SYDVKM come from the germline V gene. CDR3 size: 12 residues. CDR3 in amino acids: CASTNTVQPQHF. CDR3 in DNA: TGTGCCAGCACCAACACAGTGCAGCCCCAGCATTTT.

V gene TRBV5-4 combines with J gene TRBJ2-7, with a weak D call TRBD2 (5 bases). The CDR3 has 11 residues. V gave up 2 bases and J gave up 12 bases, with 12 bases separating them. Per the germline V gene, CDR1 is SGHNT and CDR2 is YYREEE (reference sequence). The CDR3, as DNA: TGTGCCAGCAGCTTTGACGGGGAGTGGTACTTC. It specifies CASSFDGEWYF. The variable domain in full, with the rest retrieved from reference TRBV5-4 and TRBJ2-7, is ETGVTQSPTHLIKTRGQQVTLRCSSQSGHNTVSWYQQALGQGPQFIFQYYREEENGRGNFPPRFSGLQFPNYSSELNVNALELDDSALYLCASSFDGEWYFGPGTRLTVT.

The V gene is TRBV7-8, the J gene TRBJ2-1; TRBD1 agrees at 11 bases. Germline assignment: CDR1 SGHVS and CDR2 FQNEAQ. Trimming cost V 5 bases and J 4 bases; bases outside gene matches: 4. CDR3 size: 15 residues. In DNA, the CDR3 is TGTGCCAGCAGCGCCGGGACAGGGGGTTACAATGAGCAGTTCTTC. This sequence encodes CASSAGTGGYNEQFF. Using reference TRBV7-8 and TRBJ2-1 for the parts outside the CDR3, the full variable domain is GAGVSQSPRYKVAKRGQDVALRCDPISGHVSLFWYQQALGQGPEFLTYFQNEAQLDKSGLPSDRFFAERPEGSVSTLKIQRTQQEDSAVYLCASSAGTGGYNEQFFGPGTRLTVL.

V and J are TRBV6-1 and TRBJ2-1, with 8 positions matching TRBD2. V shed 1 base, J shed 3 bases, and the junction held 2 bases outside the gene matches. The CDR3 loop spans 15 amino acids. Per the germline V gene, CDR1 is MNHNS and CDR2 is SASEGT. The CDR3 DNA is TGTGCCAGCAGTGAAGAGGCGGGAGGCTACAATGAGCAGTTCTTC. Translation gives CASSEEAGGYNEQFF.

There are many counts of this clonotype. The rearrangement joins TRBV6-5 to TRBJ1-5; 7 bases are shared with TRBD1. The CDR3 is 14 amino acids. The germline gives CDR1 MNHEY, CDR2 SVGAGI. Losses at the gene ends were 6 bases for V and 0 bases for J; bases not matched to a gene: 2. CDR3 nucleotide sequence: TGTGCCAGCAGCTGGGACAGTAGCAATCAGCCCCAGCATTTT. Protein sequence: CASSWDSSNQPQHF.

This chain joins TRBV9 and TRBJ2-5; TRBD2 matches at 10 bases. J was trimmed by 5 bases and V by 0 bases; bases with no gene match: 7. The CDR3 is 16 residues long. Germline V gene sequence: CDR1 SGDLS, CDR2 YYNGEE. CDR3: CASSVGTSGIGETQYF. The CDR3 DNA is TGTGCCAGCAGCGTAGGGACTAGCGGCATCGGGGAGACCCAGTACTTC.